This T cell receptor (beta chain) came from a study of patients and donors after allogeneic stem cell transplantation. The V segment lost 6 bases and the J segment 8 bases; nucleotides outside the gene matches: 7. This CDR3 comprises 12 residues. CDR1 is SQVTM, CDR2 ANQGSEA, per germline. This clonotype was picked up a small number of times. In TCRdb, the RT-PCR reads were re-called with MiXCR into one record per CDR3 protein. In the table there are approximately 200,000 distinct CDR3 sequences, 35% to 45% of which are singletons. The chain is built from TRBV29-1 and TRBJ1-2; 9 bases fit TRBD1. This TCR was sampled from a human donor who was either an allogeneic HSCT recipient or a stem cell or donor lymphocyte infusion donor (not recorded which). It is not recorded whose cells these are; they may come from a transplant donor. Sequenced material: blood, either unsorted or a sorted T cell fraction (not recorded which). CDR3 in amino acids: CSVHRGLVGYTF. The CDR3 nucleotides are TGCAGCGTCCACAGGGGGCTGGTCGGCTACACCTTC.